This paragraph covers one TCR beta chain sequence. The antigen remains undetermined. These data come from a study of shared clonotypes between healthy human individuals. Study at large: Three plates each covered CD4 naive and memory; CD8 naive two, CD8 memory one. Study results and limitations: Compared with memory subsets, naive subsets generally had larger estimated richness. Between four donors, naive CD4 clonotypes were shared at a level of around 4.8%.

A CD45RA-negative memory subset and a CD45RA+ naive subset were separated from the CD4+ cells. Germline CDR1 is WSHSY and CDR2 is SAAADI. Trimming stripped 5 bases from V and 0 bases from J, with 11 bases between. CDR3 length equals 15 residues. Data came from immunoSEQ multiplex PCR; TCRdb stores just in-frame clones and leaves some out. Of around 2.1 million clones listed, roughly 95% were seen once; the top ten hold roughly 0.13%. Material: naive CD4+ T cells sorted from blood. This sample's subset: CD45RA+ positively selected. This clonotype was obtained from a man aged 18 to 29 in good health. The chain couples TRBV10-2 to TRBJ1-5; no clear D. CDR3 loop: CASSKGSNSNQPQHF. CDR3 DNA: TGCGCCAGCAGTAAGGGCAGCAATAGCAATCAGCCCCAGCATTTT.